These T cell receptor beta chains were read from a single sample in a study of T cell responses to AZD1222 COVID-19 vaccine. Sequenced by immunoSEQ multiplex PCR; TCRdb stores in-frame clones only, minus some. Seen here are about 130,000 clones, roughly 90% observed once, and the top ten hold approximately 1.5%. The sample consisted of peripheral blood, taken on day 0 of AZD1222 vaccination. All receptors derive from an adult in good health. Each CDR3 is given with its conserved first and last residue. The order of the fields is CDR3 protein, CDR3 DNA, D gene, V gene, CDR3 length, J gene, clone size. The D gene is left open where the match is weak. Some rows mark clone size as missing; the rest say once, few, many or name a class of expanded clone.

CASEKNDPFSSTDTQYF | TGTGCCAGCGAAAAGAACGATCCATTCTCTAGCACAGATACGCAGTATTTT | - | TRBV11-3 | 17 | TRBJ2-3 | -
CASSEGTGGDTQYF | TGTGCCAGCAGTGAAGGAACGGGGGGAGATACGCAGTATTTT | TRBD2 | TRBV6-1 | 14 | TRBJ2-3 | medium-sized
CASSAHRGPSYEQYF | TGTGCCAGTAGTGCCCACAGGGGGCCGAGCTACGAGCAGTACTTC | TRBD1 | TRBV19 | 15 | TRBJ2-7 | -
CAWREQGAFSYEQYF | TGTGCCTGGCGAGAACAGGGGGCATTCTCCTACGAGCAGTACTTC | TRBD1 | TRBV30 | 15 | TRBJ2-7 | -
CASSRGQFNTEAFF | TGTGCCAGCAGCCGCGGACAGTTCAACACTGAAGCTTTCTTT | - | TRBV27 | 14 | TRBJ1-1 | -
CASSYLIPYTYGYTF | TGTGCCAGCAGTTACTTGATCCCTTACACCTATGGCTACACCTTC | - | TRBV6-5 | 15 | TRBJ1-2 | -
CASSFNTGAYNEQFF | TGTGCCAGCAGCTTTAATACGGGAGCTTACAATGAGCAGTTCTTC | - | TRBV7-3 | 15 | TRBJ2-1 | -
CASSLWTGTGERNTEAFF | TGTGCCAGCAGCTTATGGACCGGGACAGGGGAAAGGAACACTGAAGCTTTCTTT | TRBD1 | TRBV7-9 | 18 | TRBJ1-1 | -
CASSQDLGRDNEQFF | TGTGCCAGCAGCCAAGATCTGGGCCGGGACAATGAGCAGTTCTTC | - | TRBV3-1/TRBV3-2 | 15 | TRBJ2-1 | -
CASSYFRGQYEQYF | TGTGCCAGCAGCTACTTCAGGGGGCAGTACGAGCAGTACTTC | TRBD1 | TRBV5-5 | 14 | TRBJ2-7 | -
CAWGGSGTSDAGELFF | TGTGCCTGGGGTGGGTCCGGGACTAGCGACGCCGGGGAGCTGTTTTTT | TRBD2 | TRBV30 | 16 | TRBJ2-2 | -
CASSSPQTSGSVEQYF | TGTGCCAGCAGTTCCCCCCAGACTAGCGGGAGTGTCGAGCAGTACTTC | TRBD2 | TRBV28 | 16 | TRBJ2-7 | -
CSVEPYRGGDSYEQYF | TGCAGCGTTGAGCCCTACAGGGGCGGGGACTCCTACGAGCAGTACTTC | - | TRBV29-1 | 16 | TRBJ2-7 | -
CASSQTGPYEQYF | TGTGCCAGCAGTCAGACAGGACCCTACGAGCAGTACTTC | - | TRBV27 | 13 | TRBJ2-7 | -